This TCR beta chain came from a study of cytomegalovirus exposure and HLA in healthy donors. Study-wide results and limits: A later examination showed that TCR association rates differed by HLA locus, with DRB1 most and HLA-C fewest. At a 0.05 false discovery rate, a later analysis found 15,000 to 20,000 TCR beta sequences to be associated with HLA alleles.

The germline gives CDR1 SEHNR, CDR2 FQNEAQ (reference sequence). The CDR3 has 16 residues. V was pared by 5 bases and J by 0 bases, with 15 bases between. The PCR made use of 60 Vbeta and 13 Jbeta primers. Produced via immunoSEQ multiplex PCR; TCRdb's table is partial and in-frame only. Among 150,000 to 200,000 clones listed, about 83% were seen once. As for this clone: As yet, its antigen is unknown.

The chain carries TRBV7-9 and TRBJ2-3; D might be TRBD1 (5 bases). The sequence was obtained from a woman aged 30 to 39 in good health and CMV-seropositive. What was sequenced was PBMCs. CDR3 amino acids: CASSTQGATSTDTQYF. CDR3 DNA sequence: TGTGCCAGCAGCACCCAAGGGGCCACTAGCACAGATACGCAGTATTTT.